The clone carrying this TCR beta chain was counted many times. This sample was taken from a study of identical twins' blood T cells. Per the original data handling: Per-library CDR3 reads ranged 2.2 to 3.6 million; clonotypes, ~85,000 to ~550,000. MiXCR, run by TCRdb on the 5' RACE reads, gives a single entry per CDR3 protein. These V and J calls originate from TCRdb's pipeline instead of the authors' own analysis. The sample consists of 300,000 to 400,000 distinct CDR3 sequences, approximately 30% of them appearing once. Germline V gene lookup returns CDR1 MNHEY and CDR2 SVGEGT. CDR3 length: 16 residues. Trimming removed 2 bases from V and 6 bases from J; junction bases left unmatched: 2.

What was sequenced was PBMCs. The chain uses TRBV6-2 or TRBV6-3 and TRBJ2-2; 14 nucleotides agree with TRBD2. This TCR was recovered from a woman between 18 and 49 years old in good health. This CDR3 reads CASSYPGLAGAGELFF. The CDR3 coding sequence is TGTGCCAGCAGTTACCCGGGACTAGCGGGAGCCGGGGAGCTGTTTTTT.